These 3 T cell receptor beta chains share one sample of origin, sequenced in a study of shared clonotypes between healthy human individuals. The table came from immunoSEQ multiplex PCR; TCRdb's copy has only in-frame clones and leaves some out. The data contain 1.5 million to 1.9 million clones, 98% of them singletons. The specimen sequenced was naive CD4+ T cells sorted from blood. Described subset: CD45RA+ positively selected. These receptors were taken from a young man in good health.

V is TRBV2 and J is TRBJ2-7, with 8 bases that match TRBD1. This CDR3 has 16 residues. The V gene end was trimmed by 6 bases and the J gene end by 4 bases; junction bases not matched to a gene: 14. The germline gives CDR1 SNHLY, CDR2 FYNNEI. For the CDR3, the DNA is TGTGCCAGCAGGCTGCAACAGGGGGGTGTAGGGTACGAGCAGTACTTC. The encoded protein is CASRLQQGGVGYEQYF. Full variable domain (rest looked up from reference TRBV2 and TRBJ2-7): EPEVTQTPSHQVTQMGQEVILRCVPISNHLYFYWYRQILGQKVEFLVSFYNNEISEKSEIFDDQFSVERPDGSNFTLKIRSTKLEDSAMYFCASRLQQGGVGYEQYFGPGTRLTVT.

The CDR3: CASSYDSGIYNEQFF. As DNA, the CDR3 is TGTGCCAGCAGTTATGATAGCGGTATATACAATGAGCAGTTCTTC. The chain is built from TRBV7-2 and TRBJ2-1; tentatively, D is TRBD2 (6 bases). V was pared by 6 bases and J by 4 bases, with 16 bases between. CDR1 and CDR2 from the germline V gene are SGHTA and FQGNSA. The CDR3 extends over 15 amino acids.

This chain links TRBV27 with TRBJ2-2, with D perhaps TRBD1 (5 bases). Trimming took off 5 bases at V and 5 bases at J, with 9 bases between the two ends. Germline V CDR1 and CDR2: MNHEY, SMNVEV (reference sequence). The CDR3 is made up of 13 amino acids. The CDR3 sequence is CASSPGFTGELFF. CDR3 nucleotides: TGTGCCAGCAGTCCAGGGTTTACCGGGGAGCTGTTTTTT.